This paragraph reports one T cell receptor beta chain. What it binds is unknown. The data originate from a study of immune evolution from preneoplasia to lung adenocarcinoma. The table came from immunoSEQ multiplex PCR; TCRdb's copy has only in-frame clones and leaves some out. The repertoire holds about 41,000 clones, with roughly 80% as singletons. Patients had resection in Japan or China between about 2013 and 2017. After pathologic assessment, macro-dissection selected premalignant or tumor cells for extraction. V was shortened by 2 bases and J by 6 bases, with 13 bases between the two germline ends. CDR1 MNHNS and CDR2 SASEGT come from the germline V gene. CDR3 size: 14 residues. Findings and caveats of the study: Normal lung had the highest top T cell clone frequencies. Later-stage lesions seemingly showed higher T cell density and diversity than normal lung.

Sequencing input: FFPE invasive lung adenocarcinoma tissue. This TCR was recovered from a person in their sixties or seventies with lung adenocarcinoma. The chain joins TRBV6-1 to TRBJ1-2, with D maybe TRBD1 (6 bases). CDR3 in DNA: TGTGCCAGCAGTGAACGGCCCGAGGGGGATGGCTACACCTTC. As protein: CASSERPEGDGYTF.